Below are 24 T cell receptor beta chains sequenced from a single sample in a study of cytomegalovirus exposure and HLA in healthy donors. With 60 Vbeta and 13 Jbeta primers, the PCR was carried out. Sequenced by immunoSEQ multiplex PCR; TCRdb stores in-frame clones only, minus some. The sample lists about 180,000 clones, around 80% occurring once. The sample comprised PBMCs. These receptors all come from a girl aged 2-10 years in good health and CMV-seropositive.

The gene calls are TRBV2 and TRBJ2-1; possible D gene TRBD1, 6 bases. Germline CDR1 and CDR2: SNHLY and FYNNEI. The CDR3 is made up of 13 amino acids. Trimming shortened V by 6 bases and J by 3 bases, and 9 bases separated the two germline ends. The CDR3 DNA sequence: TGTGCCAGCAGCCGGGACAACTACAATGAGCAGTTCTTC. Protein product: CASSRDNYNEQFF.

The CDR3 sequence: CASSLSGNTGELFF. The CDR3 nucleotides read TGCGCCAGCAGCTTGAGCGGGAATACCGGGGAGCTGTTTTTT. The chain couples TRBV5-1 to TRBJ2-2, with 7 bases matching TRBD2. Germline values: CDR1 SGHRS, CDR2 YFSETQ. The length of the CDR3 is 14 residues. The ends lost 1 base at V and 5 bases at J; junction bases unmatched: 2.

A word on this clone: Mismatch with germline at one junction end may stem from a read error. The chain employs TRBV7-9 and TRBJ1-1; TRBD1 matches at 8 bases. In germline, CDR1 is SEHNR, CDR2 FQNEAQ (reference sequence). The length of the CDR3 is 14 residues. CDR3 residues: CSSSFTGGNTEAFF. The CDR3 DNA follows: TGTTCCAGCAGCTTTACAGGGGGGAACACTGAAGCTTTCTTT.

The sample holds a few counts of this clone. Here the CDR3 reads CASVPPRGRNYGYTF. In nucleotides, the CDR3 is TGTGCCAGCGTTCCCCCCAGGGGGCGGAACTATGGCTACACCTTC. The chain is built from TRBV6-5 and TRBJ1-2; TRBD1 matches 8 bases. This CDR3 region has 15 residues. The J segment lost 2 bases and the V segment lost 8 bases, leaving 10 bases of the junction unmatched. The germline V gene encodes CDR1 MNHEY and CDR2 SVGAGI.

The J gene is TRBJ2-3, the V gene TRBV11-2; D gene ambiguous. Trimming cost V 1 base and J 4 bases, with 9 bases left between them. The V gene's germline CDR1 is SGHAT and CDR2 FQNNGV. This CDR3 is 14 amino acids long. Here the CDR3 DNA reads TGTGCCAGCAGCTTAGGTGGGCTGGCAGATACGCAGTATTTT. The encoded protein is CASSLGGLADTQYF.

The table lists this clone with a count of one. The chain carries TRBV4-1 and TRBJ1-4; the match to TRBD1 covers 10 bases. V shed 6 bases and J 4 bases; nucleotides not matched to a gene: 8. Germline CDR1 is MGHRA and CDR2 is YSYEKL. The CDR3 contains 16 residues. The CDR3 sequence: CASRSRQGALNEKLFF. As DNA, the CDR3 is TGCGCCAGCAGATCAAGACAGGGGGCCCTTAATGAAAAACTGTTTTTT.

The V call is TRBV7-9, the J call TRBJ1-4; D unresolved. The CDR3 totals 17 residues. With 2 bases removed from V and 5 bases from J, the gap between germline ends came to 18 bases. CDR1 SEHNR and CDR2 FQNEAQ come from the germline V gene (reference sequence). The CDR3 loop reads CASSLFAFFPRNEKLFF. The CDR3 region has the DNA TGTGCCAGCAGCTTATTTGCTTTTTTCCCTCGGAATGAAAAACTGTTTTTT. Full variable domain (rest looked up from reference TRBV7-9 and TRBJ1-4): DTGVSQNPRHKITKRGQNVTFRCDPISEHNRLYWYRQTLGQGPEFLTYFQNEAQLEKSRLLSDRFSAERPKGSFSTLEIQRTEQGDSAMYLCASSLFAFFPRNEKLFFGSGTQLSVL.

This rearrangement joins TRBV6-5 to TRBJ2-7, with 10 positions matching TRBD1. V lost 4 bases to trimming and J lost 3 bases; unmatched junction nucleotides: 0. The CDR3 has 13 amino acids. Germline CDR1 is MNHEY and CDR2 is SVGAGI. DNA of the CDR3: TGTGCCAGCAGTTGGACAGGGGGCTACGAGCAGTACTTC. Its protein is CASSWTGGYEQYF.

This sequence joins TRBV27 and TRBJ1-1, with TRBD1 as a possible D gene (5 bases). From germline, CDR1 is MNHEY and CDR2 SMNVEV (reference sequence). The CDR3 has 16 amino acids. The ends were cut back, 1 base at V and 3 bases at J, with 15 bases in the middle. The CDR3 loop is CASSLWRGEGYTEAFF. In DNA form, the CDR3 reads TGTGCCAGCAGTTTATGGCGGGGAGAGGGGTACACTGAAGCTTTCTTT.

The V call is TRBV7-2, the J call TRBJ1-1; D is undetermined. The CDR3 runs 14 residues. Trimming cost V 1 base and J 1 base, with 7 bases left between them. CDR1 is SGHTA and CDR2 is FQGNSA in the germline V gene. The CDR3 region has the DNA TGTGCCAGCAGCTTAGTTATCCGGAACACTGAAGCTTTCTTT. This translates into CASSLVIRNTEAFF.

The rearrangement joins TRBV2 to TRBJ2-2; D possibly corresponds to TRBD2 (7 bases). The germline gives CDR1 SNHLY, CDR2 FYNNEI. The length of the CDR3 is 13 residues. Trimming cost V 6 bases and J 6 bases, with 11 bases left between them. CDR3 loop: CASRQGGAGELFF. CDR3 DNA: TGTGCCAGCAGACAGGGAGGGGCCGGGGAGCTGTTTTTT.

The rearrangement links TRBV5-1 to TRBJ2-1, with D perhaps matching TRBD1 (5 bases). Looked up from germline, CDR1 is SGHRS and CDR2 is YFSETQ. The CDR3 spans 14 residues. Trimming removed 3 bases from V and 6 bases from J, with 13 bases in between. The CDR3 sequence: CASSSSGACNEQFF. The CDR3 nucleotides are TGCGCCAGCAGCTCCAGTGGGGCCTGCAATGAGCAGTTCTTC.

The count of this clone is one. The V call is TRBV19, the J call TRBJ2-5, with D hard to call. Germline CDR1 and CDR2: LNHDA and SQIVND (reference sequence). V shed 3 bases and J shed 2 bases, with 7 bases lying between them. This CDR3 region has 13 residues. CDR3 in amino acids: CASSMSRQETQYF. DNA for the CDR3: TGTGCCAGTAGTATGTCTAGACAAGAGACCCAGTACTTC.

The CDR3 spells CASSLGSGQVYGYTF. The CDR3 region has the DNA TGTGCCAGCAGCTTAGGGTCGGGACAGGTCTATGGCTACACCTTC. The V gene is TRBV7-8, the J gene TRBJ1-2, with 8 positions matching TRBD1. V lost 1 base and J lost 4; bases outside the gene matches: 5. The CDR3 length is 15 residues. Germline V gene data show CDR1 as SGHVS and CDR2 as FQNEAQ.

The rearrangement links TRBV5-4 to TRBJ2-1; D might be TRBD1 (6 bases). V dropped 1 base and J dropped 2 bases, with 10 bases sitting between them. The CDR3 length is 15 residues. Looked up from germline, CDR1 is SGHNT and CDR2 is YYREEE (reference sequence). CDR3 residues: CASSLRGFTYNEQFF. CDR3 DNA: TGTGCCAGCAGCTTGAGGGGGTTTACCTACAATGAGCAGTTCTTC.

The chain is built from TRBV28 and TRBJ2-1; weak D call: TRBD1 (5 bases). The germline V gene has CDR1 MDHEN and CDR2 SYDVKM. V lost 3 bases to trimming and J lost 3 bases, with 12 bases between them. This CDR3 has 15 residues. CDR3 sequence reads: CASSLGQGVYNEQFF. The CDR3 coding sequence is TGTGCCAGCAGTTTGGGCCAGGGTGTCTACAATGAGCAGTTCTTC.

The V gene is TRBV5-1, the J gene TRBJ2-3, with 13 bases identical to TRBD2. CDR1 and CDR2 (germline): SGHRS, YFSETQ. The CDR3 is 19 amino acids. Trimming cost V 3 bases and J 2 bases; bases outside gene matches: 12. Written as DNA, the CDR3 is TGCGCCAGCAGCTACCCACCCGGGACTAGCGGGGAGATCACAGATACGCAGTATTTT. Its protein product is CASSYPPGTSGEITDTQYF.

In its sample, this clone was seen a few times. CDR3 nucleotides: TGTGCCAGCAGGAAGGGGTGGCAGGTGGGGGGCGGGGAGCTGTTTTTT. Translating it yields CASRKGWQVGGGELFF. The chain is built from TRBV4-2 and TRBJ2-2; perhaps TRBD2 as D (6 bases). Trimming left V 6 bases short and J 7 bases short, with 21 bases between. The CDR3 has 16 residues. The germline V gene encodes CDR1 LGHNA and CDR2 YNFKEQ.

The rearrangement uses TRBV28 and TRBJ1-1, with TRBD1 matching 7 bases. This CDR3 comprises 14 residues. V gave up 5 bases and J gave up 6 bases; unmatched junction bases: 9. Germline V CDR1 and CDR2: MDHEN, SYDVKM. CDR3 bases: TGTGCCAGCAGTCGACCGACAGGGATACCTGAAGCTTTCTTT. Translation gives CASSRPTGIPEAFF.

For this clone: The sample contains more than one DNA sequence encoding this CDR3. The chain uses TRBV13 and TRBJ2-7, with D uncertain. V was trimmed by 5 bases and J by 7 bases, leaving 15 bases between them. The germline V gene encodes CDR1 PRHDT and CDR2 FYEKMQ (reference sequence). The CDR3 is 13 amino acids. The CDR3 region is CASSPPARYEQYF. The DNA for the CDR3 is TGTGCCAGCAGCCCCCCAGCTAGGTATGAGCAGTACTTC. Variable domain in full (rest from reference TRBV13 and TRBJ2-7): AAGVIQSPRHLIKEKRETATLKCYPIPRHDTVYWYQQGPGQDPQFLISFYEKMQSDKGSIPDRFSAQQFSDYHSELNMSSLELGDSALYFCASSPPARYEQYFGPGTRLTVT.

About this clone itself: A read error may produce the germline difference seen at one junction end. The chain employs TRBV27 and TRBJ2-7; 7 nucleotides match TRBD1. This CDR3 region has 12 residues. The germline V gene encodes CDR1 MNHEY and CDR2 SMNVEV (reference sequence). CDR3 in DNA: TGTGCCAGCAGCCTTCGACAGGGAAGGGAAGTTTTC. Its translation is CASSLRQGREVF.

The rearrangement joins TRBV11-2 to TRBJ2-1; D is perhaps TRBD2 (5 bases). Trimming left V 5 bases short and J 6 bases short, with 26 bases between. Germline V gene lookup returns CDR1 SGHAT and CDR2 FQNNGV. The CDR3 contains 18 residues. The CDR3: CASSTIYPVRGSPNEQFF. CDR3 DNA sequence: TGTGCCAGCAGCACTATATACCCCGTACGGGGAAGTCCCAATGAGCAGTTCTTC.

This sequence joins TRBV6-5 and TRBJ2-3, with TRBD2 identical over 10 bases. V lost 3 bases to trimming and J lost 3 bases; unmatched junction nucleotides: 6. From germline, CDR1 is MNHEY and CDR2 SVGAGI. The CDR3 runs to 16 residues. The CDR3 sequence is CASSYLAGGSTDTQYF. CDR3 in DNA: TGTGCCAGCAGTTATTTAGCGGGGGGTTCTACAGATACGCAGTATTTT.

The CDR3 nucleotides read TGCAGCGTTGGAACCGGGACAGGGGGCTTTTACGAGCAGTACTTC. Translating it yields CSVGTGTGGFYEQYF. The chain joins TRBV29-1 to TRBJ2-7; TRBD1 matches 12 bases. This CDR3 has 15 residues. Germline CDR1 reads SQVTM; CDR2 reads ANQGSEA. The V gene end was trimmed by 4 bases and the J gene end by 4 bases; junction bases not matched to a gene: 8.